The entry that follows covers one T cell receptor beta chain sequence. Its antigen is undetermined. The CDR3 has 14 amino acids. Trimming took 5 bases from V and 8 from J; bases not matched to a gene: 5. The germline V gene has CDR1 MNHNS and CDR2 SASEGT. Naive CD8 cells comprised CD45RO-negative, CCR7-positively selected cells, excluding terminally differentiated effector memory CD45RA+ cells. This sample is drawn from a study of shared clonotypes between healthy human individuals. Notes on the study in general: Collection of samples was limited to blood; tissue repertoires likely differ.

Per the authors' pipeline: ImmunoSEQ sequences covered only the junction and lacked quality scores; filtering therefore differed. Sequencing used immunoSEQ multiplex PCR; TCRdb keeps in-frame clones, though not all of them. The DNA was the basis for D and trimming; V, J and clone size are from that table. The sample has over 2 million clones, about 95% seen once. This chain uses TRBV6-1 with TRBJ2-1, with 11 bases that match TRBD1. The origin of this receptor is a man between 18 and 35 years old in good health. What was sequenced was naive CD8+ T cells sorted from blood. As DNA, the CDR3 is TGTGCCAGCAGTTCCGGACAGGGGGCGGATGAGCAGTTCTTC. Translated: CASSSGQGADEQFF.